These 7 T cell receptor beta chains share one sample of origin, sequenced in a study of T-cell reconstitution after alpha-beta-depleted transplantation in children. Preparation of the TCRbeta library involved a method that used unique molecular identifiers. Each CDR3 protein is one row after TCRdb ran MiXCR on the PCR reads. In the table there are some 490,000 distinct CDR3 sequences, around 13% of which are singletons. The specimen comprised PBMCs from the stem cell graft donor, sampled from the stem cell graft. Receptor source: a human donor who donated a stem cell graft to a child with combined immunodeficiency.

The chain has TRBV20-1 and TRBJ2-1; 7 bases fit TRBD1. Germline-derived CDR1 and CDR2 are DFQATT and SNEGSKA (reference sequence). This CDR3 contains 15 residues. The V gene end was trimmed by 8 bases and the J gene end by 7 bases; junction bases not matched to a gene: 17. The CDR3 DNA reads TGCAGTTCAGGCCCAACTCGACAGGGCGGTAATGAGCAGTTCTTC. It specifies CSSGPTRQGGNEQFF.

As to this clonotype: One base away lies a much larger clone, so this may be a sequencing read error. The chain is built from TRBV5-6 and TRBJ2-7; unclear D gene. Germline-derived CDR1 and CDR2 are SGHDT and YYEEEE. The CDR3 runs 15 residues. Trimming left V 7 bases short and J 2 bases short, with 19 bases between. The chain's CDR3 is CASSSKRYEPYEQYF. The CDR3 DNA sequence: TGTGCCAGCTCGTCCAAGCGATACGAGCCCTACGAGCAGTACTTC.

The chain employs TRBV2 and TRBJ2-2; possible D gene TRBD1, 7 bases. V lost 10 bases, J lost 7 bases, and 16 bases lay in between. The CDR3 sequence is 13 residues long. The germline V gene has CDR1 SNHLY and CDR2 FYNNEI. The CDR3: CAKRQGGGGELFF. As DNA, the CDR3 is TGTGCCAAAAGACAGGGAGGTGGCGGGGAGCTGTTTTTT.

In this sample, this clonotype turned up a few times. This chain joins TRBV7-2 and TRBJ2-1, with D unresolved. The CDR3 spans 14 residues. Germline values: CDR1 SGHTA, CDR2 FQGNSA. Trimming removed 8 bases from V and 7 bases from J, with 18 bases in between. The CDR3 is CASRSDPIGNEQFF. CDR3 coding DNA: TGTGCCAGCCGTTCGGACCCCATTGGGAATGAGCAGTTCTTC.

This clonotype was counted many times. J is TRBJ2-2 and V is TRBV29-1; D not resolved. The V gene lost 3 bases and the J gene lost 3 bases, with 5 bases spanning the gap. The CDR3 covers 12 residues. Looked up from germline, CDR1 is SQVTM and CDR2 is ANQGSEA. For the CDR3, the DNA is TGCAGCGTTGAGGCAGACACCGGGGAGCTGTTTTTT. It encodes CSVEADTGELFF.

This clonotype came up many times. This chain links TRBV12-3 or TRBV12-4 with TRBJ2-7; 11 nucleotides line up with TRBD2. This CDR3 comprises 17 residues. J gave up 2 bases and V 1 base, and 7 bases lay outside the gene matches. The CDR3 DNA sequence: TGTGCCAGCAGTTTAGGAACTAGCGGGAGTGTGCCCTACGAGCAGTACTTC. Its protein product is CASSLGTSGSVPYEQYF.

This clonotype was found many times. The rearrangement joins TRBV12-3 or TRBV12-4 to TRBJ1-2, with D perhaps matching TRBD1 (5 bases). This CDR3 has 11 residues. V lost 8 bases to trimming and J lost 7 bases, with 11 bases between them. The CDR3 sequence: CASSSGSGYTF. The CDR3 DNA follows: TGTGCCAGCTCTTCAGGGAGTGGCTACACCTTC.